This TCR beta chain appears in the sequencing data of a study of CD8 T cells in ankylosing spondylitis. General study results and limits: Blood from ankylosing spondylitis patients appeared to carry a characteristic eight-variant TCR beta motif. Within matched ankylosing spondylitis synovial fluid, disease-linked clones were reportedly significantly enriched. Disease-associated clones were CD8+ and fairly uncommon in peripheral blood. Reactive arthritis synovial fluid and blood were previously reported to contain some motif variants.

5'-RACE, quantitative and with molecular barcodes, yielded the TCR beta libraries. TCRdb re-derived calls from the 5' RACE reads in MiXCR, one entry per CDR3 protein. Among 700,000 to 850,000 distinct CDR3 sequences listed, 10% to 15% were seen once. Germline V gene data show CDR1 as SQVTM and CDR2 as ANQGSEA. V gave up 7 bases and J gave up 4 bases; unmatched junction bases: 4. The CDR3 length is 12 residues. The sample holds many counts of this clonotype. The antigen is unknown. The sample was blood, either unsorted or a sorted T cell fraction (not recorded which). This clonotype originated in a male donor with ankylosing spondylitis. The rearrangement links TRBV29-1 to TRBJ2-5, with TRBD2 identical over 9 bases. The chain's CDR3 is CSAGTSIETQYF. DNA of the CDR3: TGCAGCGCCGGGACTAGCATAGAGACCCAGTACTTC. Supplemented by reference TRBV29-1 and TRBJ2-5, the full variable domain reads SAVISQKPSRDICQRGTSLTIQCQVDSQVTMMFWYRQQPGQSLTLIATANQGSEATYESGFVIDKFPISRPNLTFSTLTVSNMSPEDSSIYLCSAGTSIETQYFGPGTRLLVL.